Each of the 30 T cell receptor beta chains below was sequenced from the same sample in a study of blood T cell repertoires in COVID-19. Profiling relied on immunoSEQ multiplex PCR, and the TCRdb table lists in-frame clones only, not all of them. The sample lists about 200,000 clones, 86% occurring once. Sequenced sample: peripheral blood. The source is a woman in her forties or fifties with COVID-19, enrolled during active disease.

This chain connects TRBV19 to TRBJ1-5, with a possible D match to TRBD1 (6 bases). The CDR3 runs 17 residues. Germline V gives CDR1 LNHDA, CDR2 SQIVND (reference sequence). Trimming pared 3 bases from V and 4 bases from J, leaving 19 bases between. CDR3 sequence: CASSMGGHSLRNQPQHF. The CDR3 DNA reads as TGTGCCAGTAGTATGGGGGGGCACTCTCTACGAAATCAGCCCCAGCATTTT.

The chain combines TRBV30 with TRBJ1-1; D is perhaps TRBD1 (5 bases). The ends were cut back, 0 bases at V and 7 bases at J, with 15 bases in the middle. Looked up from germline, CDR1 is GTSNPN and CDR2 is SVGIG (reference sequence). The CDR3 has 14 amino acids. This CDR3 reads CAWSVPGRGSEAFF. In nucleotides, the CDR3 is TGTGCCTGGAGTGTACCCGGCCGGGGGAGTGAAGCTTTCTTT. The whole variable domain, remainder taken from reference TRBV30 and TRBJ1-1, is SQTIHQWPATLVQPVGSPLSLECTVEGTSNPNLYWYRQAAGRGLQLLFYSVGIGQISSEVPQNLSASRPQDRQFILSSKKLLLSDSGFYLCAWSVPGRGSEAFFGQGTRLTVV.

CDR3 amino acids: CASSQGIGMTGLGANVLTF. CDR3 in DNA: TGTGCCAGCAGCCAAGGTATAGGGATGACAGGGCTCGGGGCCAACGTCCTGACTTTC. J is TRBJ2-6 and V is TRBV14; 7 positions agree with TRBD1. CDR1 and CDR2 from the germline V gene are SGHDN and FVKESK. V was clipped by 1 base and J by 4 bases; unmatched bases: 13. This CDR3 region has 19 residues.

The rearrangement joins TRBV25-1 to TRBJ1-1, with a possible D match to TRBD1 (6 bases). Between the trimmed V and J ends, which lost 3 bases and 5 bases, there was a span of 10 bases. CDR3 length equals 13 residues. In germline, CDR1 is MGHDK, CDR2 SYGVNS. The DNA for the CDR3 is TGTGCCAGCAGTGAGGGAGGGGGAACTGAAGCTTTCTTT. Translating gives CASSEGGGTEAFF.

The chain has TRBV3-1 (or the pseudogene TRBV3-2) and TRBJ2-7, with 7 bases identical to TRBD2. CDR3 size: 14 residues. Germline CDR1 and CDR2: LGHDT and YNNKEL (reference sequence). J gave up 2 bases and V 4 bases, and 5 bases lay outside the gene matches. For the CDR3, the DNA is TGTGCCAGCAGCCCCGGGGGGTCCGCCTACGAGCAGTACTTC. Its translation: CASSPGGSAYEQYF.

V is TRBV12-3 or TRBV12-4 and J is TRBJ2-3; no clear D gene. With 2 bases removed from V and 3 bases from J, the gap between germline ends came to 6 bases. The CDR3 length is 13 residues. The CDR3 sequence: CASSLSRTDTQYF. CDR3 sequence (DNA): TGTGCCAGCAGTTTATCTAGGACAGATACGCAGTATTTT.

The chain uses TRBV4-1 and TRBJ2-1; 10 bases align to TRBD2. The V gene end was trimmed by 0 bases and the J gene end by 3 bases; junction bases not matched to a gene: 5. This CDR3 has 17 residues. Germline lookup yields CDR1 MGHRA and CDR2 YSYEKL. This chain's CDR3 is CASSQDPAGGLYNEQFF. The DNA of the CDR3 is TGCGCCAGCAGCCAAGATCCAGCGGGGGGGCTCTACAATGAGCAGTTCTTC.

On this clone itself: A much more abundant neighbour one base away suggests this may be a read error. The gene calls are TRBV7-2 and TRBJ1-2; D possibly corresponds to TRBD1 (6 bases). CDR1 is SGHTA and CDR2 is FQGNSA in the germline V gene. The V end lost 2 bases, the J end lost 7 bases, and 8 bases lay between the germline ends. The CDR3 is 12 amino acids. CDR3 region: CASSLTGSGYTF. CDR3 coding DNA: TGTGCCAGCAGCTTAACAGGGTCTGGCTACACCTTC.

The V call is TRBV5-1, the J call TRBJ1-2; possibly TRBD1 for D (5 bases). CDR1 and CDR2 (germline): SGHRS, YFSETQ. V gave up 0 bases and J gave up 5 bases, with 11 bases separating them. The CDR3 has 14 amino acids. The CDR3 reads CASSLEAGGYGYTF. The CDR3 coding sequence is TGCGCCAGCAGCTTGGAAGCGGGGGGGTATGGCTACACCTTC.

CDR3 bases: TGTGCCACCCTCTGGGGAGTTGAAGCTTTCTTT. This translates into CATLWGVEAFF. This chain joins TRBV27 and TRBJ1-1; the D is unclear. The germline V gene encodes CDR1 MNHEY and CDR2 SMNVEV (reference sequence). Trimming took 10 bases from V and 7 from J, leaving 13 bases between them. The CDR3 runs to 11 residues.

J is TRBJ2-2 and V is TRBV7-2; possibly TRBD1 for D (6 bases). The CDR3 runs 19 residues. Germline V CDR1 and CDR2: SGHTA, FQGNSA. Trimming cost V 1 base and J 1 base, with 19 bases left between them. CDR3 loop: CASSLEAVGATLNTGELFF. In nucleotides, the CDR3 is TGTGCCAGCAGCTTAGAGGCGGTGGGGGCTACCTTGAACACCGGGGAGCTGTTTTTT.

The J gene is TRBJ1-4, the V gene TRBV28; maybe TRBD1 (5 bases). The CDR3 sequence is 14 residues long. V lost 7 bases to trimming and J lost 5 bases, with 14 bases between them. The V gene's germline CDR1 is MDHEN and CDR2 SYDVKM. The CDR3 protein is CASTSGLPNEKLFF. CDR3 sequence (DNA): TGTGCCAGCACTTCGGGACTCCCCAATGAAAAACTGTTTTTT.

This chain uses TRBV5-1 with TRBJ2-7; D gene uncertain. The CDR3 sequence is 15 residues long. Looked up from germline, CDR1 is SGHRS and CDR2 is YFSETQ. V dropped 0 bases and J dropped 3 bases, with 13 bases sitting between them. CDR3 amino acids: CASSLGGGTYYEQYV. The CDR3 coding sequence is TGCGCCAGCAGCTTGGGTGGCGGTACCTACTACGAGCAGTACGTC.

The rearrangement joins TRBV6-6 to TRBJ2-3; 9 positions match TRBD2. The V segment lost 7 bases and the J segment 2 bases; nucleotides outside the gene matches: 7. Per germline, CDR1 MNHNY and CDR2 SVGAGI (reference sequence). This CDR3 region has 15 residues. CDR3 amino acids: CASTPGLAYTDTQYF. The CDR3, as DNA: TGTGCCAGCACCCCGGGACTAGCTTACACAGATACGCAGTATTTT.

The rearrangement joins TRBV7-3 to TRBJ2-3; 9 nucleotides agree with TRBD2. From germline, CDR1 is SGHTA and CDR2 FQGTGA. Trimming at V came to 2 bases and at J to 5 bases, leaving 5 bases not matched to a gene. CDR3 size: 15 residues. The CDR3 protein is CASSLGGGALDTQYF. CDR3 in DNA: TGTGCCAGCAGCTTAGGCGGGGGGGCTTTAGATACGCAGTATTTT.

This clone has only one observation. CDR3 protein: CASSLGDRQYSYGYTF. In DNA form, the CDR3 reads TGTGCCAGCAGCTTGGGGGACAGACAATATTCCTATGGCTACACCTTC. The chain combines TRBV5-4 with TRBJ1-2, with TRBD1 matching over 7 bases. CDR3 length equals 16 residues. J was trimmed by 4 bases and V by 0 bases; bases with no gene match: 9. Germline CDR1 and CDR2: SGHNT and YYREEE (reference sequence).

The chain employs TRBV7-2 and TRBJ1-1, with a possible D match to TRBD1 (5 bases). CDR1 SGHTA and CDR2 FQGNSA come from the germline V gene. The CDR3 length is 17 residues. The V end lost 2 bases, the J end lost 5 bases, and 21 bases lay between the germline ends. The DNA of the CDR3 is TGTGCCAGCAGCTTATTTGGACACCCAGATGGGGTAACTGAAGCTTTCTTT. It translates to CASSLFGHPDGVTEAFF. Drawing the rest from reference TRBV7-2 and TRBJ1-1, the complete variable domain is GAGVSQSPSNKVTEKGKDVELRCDPISGHTALYWYRQSLGQGLEFLIYFQGNSAPDKSGLPSDRFSAERTGGSVSTLTIQRTQQEDSAVYLCASSLFGHPDGVTEAFFGQGTRLTVV.

J is TRBJ2-6 and V is TRBV5-8; D unresolved. CDR3 length: 16 amino acids. CDR1 is SGHTS, CDR2 YDEGEE, per germline. V shed 4 bases and J shed 0 bases, with 11 bases lying between them. CDR3 nucleotides: TGTGCCAGCAGCGCCGGGTCCAACTCTGGGGCCAACGTCCTGACTTTC. This codes for CASSAGSNSGANVLTF.

The genes are TRBV4-1 and TRBJ2-1, with D possibly TRBD1 on 6 matching bases. Trimming stripped 1 base from V and 7 bases from J, with 17 bases between. The germline V gene encodes CDR1 MGHRA and CDR2 YSYEKL. This CDR3 spans 16 amino acids. CDR3 sequence (DNA): TGCGCCAGCAGCCAAGCCGTGGACAGACCCATGAATGAGCAGTTCTTC. Protein product: CASSQAVDRPMNEQFF.

The chain employs TRBV19 and TRBJ1-2, with 11 bases aligning to TRBD1. CDR3 size: 18 residues. Germline CDR1 reads LNHDA; CDR2 reads SQIVND (reference sequence). J was trimmed by 2 bases and V by 5 bases; bases with no gene match: 13. The chain's CDR3 is CASSLKGQGARANYGYTF. CDR3 coding DNA: TGTGCCAGTAGTCTCAAAGGACAGGGGGCGCGGGCGAACTATGGCTACACCTTC.

The gene calls are TRBV6-1 and TRBJ2-5; 9 bases line up with TRBD1. V lost 2 bases and J lost 5; bases outside the gene matches: 9. The CDR3 has 16 residues. The germline gives CDR1 MNHNS, CDR2 SASEGT. CDR3 nucleotides: TGTGCCAGCAGTGAATTAGGGGGACAGGGTCGGGAGACCCAGTACTTC. This sequence encodes CASSELGGQGRETQYF.

The chain joins TRBV5-6 to TRBJ2-7; 8 bases agree with TRBD2. This CDR3 spans 14 amino acids. Germline CDR1 SGHDT, CDR2 YYEEEE. V dropped 0 bases and J dropped 4; count of bases not matched to a gene: 3. The CDR3 region is CASSLGTSYYEQYV. CDR3 bases: TGTGCCAGCAGCTTGGGGACTAGCTATTACGAGCAGTACGTC.

This clone is labeled medium-sized. The chain joins TRBV10-1 to TRBJ1-1; D is possibly TRBD1 (6 bases). Trimming cost V 3 bases and J 2 bases, with 10 bases left between them. The CDR3 runs 14 residues. The germline CDR1 and CDR2 sequences are WNHNN and SYGVQD (reference sequence). This chain's CDR3 is CASSEAGANTEAFF. The CDR3 DNA is TGCGCCAGCAGTGAAGCAGGGGCTAACACTGAAGCTTTCTTT.

V usage is TRBV12-3 or TRBV12-4 and J usage is TRBJ1-2; D might be TRBD1 (5 bases). The CDR3 consists of 13 residues. Trimming left V 7 bases short and J 8 bases short, with 17 bases between. CDR3 bases: TGTGCCAGCACCCCCTTACCGGGGGTGGGCTACACCTTC. This gives the protein CASTPLPGVGYTF.

A few counts support this clone. V gene TRBV5-1 combines with J gene TRBJ1-5, with 7 bases matching TRBD1. The J segment lost 9 bases and the V segment lost 2 bases, leaving 11 bases of the junction unmatched. The germline gives CDR1 SGHRS, CDR2 YFSETQ. The length of the CDR3 is 15 residues. The CDR3 reads CASSLDRALGTPQHF. CDR3 DNA sequence: TGCGCCAGCAGCTTAGACAGGGCCCTCGGGACGCCCCAGCATTTT.

The sample holds one count of this clone. This chain joins TRBV30 and TRBJ2-3; 8 bases line up with TRBD1. The germline CDR1 and CDR2 sequences are GTSNPN and SVGIG (reference sequence). This CDR3 contains 13 residues. V lost 4 bases and J lost 4; bases outside the gene matches: 4. CDR3: CAWTPTGADTQYF. DNA of the CDR3: TGTGCCTGGACCCCGACAGGGGCAGATACGCAGTATTTT.

The chain couples TRBV9 to TRBJ1-2; D is possibly TRBD1 (6 bases). V lost 0 bases, J lost 5 bases, and 20 bases lay in between. In germline, CDR1 is SGDLS, CDR2 YYNGEE. There are 17 residues in the CDR3. CDR3 DNA sequence: TGTGCCAGCAGCGTAGATCCCCAAAGGACAGATAATTATGGCTACACCTTC. Translated: CASSVDPQRTDNYGYTF.

J is TRBJ2-4 and V is TRBV3-1 (or the pseudogene TRBV3-2), with D tentatively TRBD2 (6 bases). Germline V gives CDR1 LGHDT, CDR2 YNNKEL (reference sequence). The CDR3 runs to 17 residues. The germline V and J ends were trimmed by 0 bases and 1 base, with 13 bases remaining between them. The CDR3, as DNA: TGTGCCAGCAGCCAAGAAGGGGACTGGGGGGCCAAAAACATTCAGTACTTC. It specifies CASSQEGDWGAKNIQYF.

V gene TRBV10-1 combines with J gene TRBJ2-5; the D gene is possibly TRBD2 (5 bases). Trimming stripped 6 bases from V and 0 bases from J, with 11 bases between. CDR3 length: 14 amino acids. The germline gives CDR1 WNHNN, CDR2 SYGVQD (reference sequence). The CDR3: CASSARGNQETQYF. The CDR3 DNA reads TGCGCCAGCAGCGCCCGGGGTAACCAAGAGACCCAGTACTTC.

The chain recombines TRBV11-2 with TRBJ1-1, with no clear D. In germline, CDR1 is SGHAT, CDR2 FQNNGV. Trimming took 0 bases from V and 0 from J, leaving 11 bases between them. The CDR3 is 16 amino acids. The CDR3 reads CASSLDQILMNTEAFF. CDR3 in DNA: TGTGCCAGCAGCTTAGATCAGATTTTGATGAACACTGAAGCTTTCTTT.